The table lists the clone carrying this T cell receptor beta chain with a few counts. The antigen is unknown. The read ends 3 residues early relative to the CDR3; the germline J gene fills the gap. The source of the sample is a study of T cell clonality in common variable immunodeficiency. Looked up from germline, CDR1 is GTSNPN and CDR2 is SVGIG (reference sequence). V was pared by 0 bases and J by 6 bases, with 11 bases between. The CDR3 consists of 13 residues. Caucasian heritage predominated among both patients and controls. Study-level findings and limits: Common variable immunodeficiency TCR beta sequences reportedly had fewer deletions and N-nucleotide insertions. Compared with healthy controls, CVID subjects showed increased TCRbeta clonality, mostly in about a third. Links between repertoire features and CVID complications were heterogeneity-limited.

Here immunoSEQ multiplex PCR was the method, and the copy in TCRdb shows in-frame clones only, minus some. Recorded here are approximately 29,000 clones, none singletons. The TCR sequence derives from a human donor with common variable immunodeficiency. The sequenced material came from peripheral blood mononuclear cells. This chain joins TRBV30 and TRBJ2-5, with D possibly matching TRBD1 (5 bases). The CDR3 sequence: CAWSVPRQQTQYF. The sequenced CDR3 bases are TGTGCCTGGAGTGTACCACGACAGCAGACC.